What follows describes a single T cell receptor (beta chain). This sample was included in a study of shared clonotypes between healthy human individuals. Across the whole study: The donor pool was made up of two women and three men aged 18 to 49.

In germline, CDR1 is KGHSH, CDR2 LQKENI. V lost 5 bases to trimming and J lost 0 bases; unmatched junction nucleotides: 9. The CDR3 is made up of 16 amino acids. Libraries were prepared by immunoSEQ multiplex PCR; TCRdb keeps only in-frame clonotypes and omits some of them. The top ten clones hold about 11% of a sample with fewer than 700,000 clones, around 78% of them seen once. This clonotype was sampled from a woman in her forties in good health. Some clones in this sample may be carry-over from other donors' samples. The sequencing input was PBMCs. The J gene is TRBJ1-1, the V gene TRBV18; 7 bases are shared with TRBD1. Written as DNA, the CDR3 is TGTGCCAGCTCAAACAGGGGCAGGGAGATGAACACTGAAGCTTTCTTT. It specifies CASSNRGREMNTEAFF.